What follows are 22 T cell receptor beta chains derived from one specimen sequenced in a study of blood T cells in healthy people across ages. Primers used in a second PCR of roughly 7 to 12 cycles were a sample-barcoded 5' primer and a J-beta primer mix. One entry per CDR3 protein results from TCRdb running MiXCR on the 5' RACE reads. The table lists about 1.1 million distinct CDR3 sequences, more than 30% of them singletons. The sample comprised blood. These receptors were obtained from a man younger than 30 in good health.

This chain uses TRBV6-6 with TRBJ1-1; D might be TRBD1 (6 bases). The germline V and J ends were trimmed by 4 bases and 0 bases, with 15 bases remaining between them. Germline-derived CDR1 and CDR2 are MNHNY and SVGAGI (reference sequence). The CDR3 length is 16 residues. The CDR3 is CASSSPGHFMNTEAFF. In nucleotides, the CDR3 is TGTGCCAGCAGTTCCCCGGGACACTTTATGAACACTGAAGCTTTCTTT.

This clonotype came up once. V usage is TRBV7-2 and J usage is TRBJ1-5, with a weak D call TRBD1 (6 bases). Per germline, CDR1 SGHTA and CDR2 FQGNSA. Trimming removed 3 bases from V and 6 bases from J, with 15 bases in between. The CDR3 contains 15 residues. Here the CDR3 DNA reads TGTGCCAGCAGCTTGGACAGCCGGGAGGGTCAGCCCCAGCATTTT. Its translation is CASSLDSREGQPQHF.

The chain carries TRBV4-3 and TRBJ2-1; 10 positions match TRBD2. Germline CDR1 LGHNA, CDR2 YSLEER. J gave up 3 bases and V 0 bases, and 8 bases lay outside the gene matches. The CDR3 is 18 amino acids. For the CDR3, the DNA is TGCGCCAGCAGCCAAGAGGCTAGCGGGGGAATACTCTACAATGAGCAGTTCTTC. It codes for CASSQEASGGILYNEQFF.

The chain recombines TRBV12-5 with TRBJ1-5; tentative D call: TRBD1 (5 bases). V was trimmed by 5 bases and J by 4 bases, leaving 9 bases between them. The CDR3 extends over 13 amino acids. Germline V gene sequence: CDR1 LGHNT, CDR2 FRNRAP. CDR3 sequence (DNA): TGTGCTAGTGGTGCCGGGGGAAATCAGCCCCAGCATTTT. Its translation: CASGAGGNQPQHF. Drawing the rest from reference TRBV12-5 and TRBJ1-5, the complete variable domain is DARVTQTPRHKVTEMGQEVTMRCQPILGHNTVFWYRQTMMQGLELLAYFRNRAPLDDSGMPKDRFSAEMPDATLATLKIQPSEPRDSAVYFCASGAGGNQPQHFGDGTRLSIL.

This clonotype showed up just a few times. The V call is TRBV12-3 or TRBV12-4, the J call TRBJ1-1, with D uncertain. Trimming cost V 4 bases and J 6 bases, with 9 bases left between them. The CDR3 length is 12 residues. The CDR3 DNA reads as TGTGCCAGCAGTTGGGGAGTTGCTGAAGCTTTCTTT. Protein product: CASSWGVAEAFF.

The J gene is TRBJ1-1, the V gene TRBV7-6; 7 bases are a match to TRBD1. This CDR3 has 16 residues. Per germline, CDR1 SGHVS and CDR2 FNYEAQ. J lost 5 bases, V lost 1 base, and 10 bases had no gene match. The CDR3 sequence: CASSLGRQGRGTEAFF. The CDR3 nucleotides read TGTGCCAGCAGCTTAGGCCGACAGGGAAGGGGAACTGAAGCTTTCTTT.

Comment on this clonotype: A clone one base away is much larger, so this may be a read error. The chain has TRBV29-1 and TRBJ2-5; TRBD1 matches at 7 bases. The better agreement between TRBJ2-7 and the DNA end casts doubt on the J call. Per the germline V gene, CDR1 is SQVTM and CDR2 is ANQGSEA. This CDR3 spans 11 amino acids. CDR3 in DNA: TGCAGCGCCGGGACAGTCTACGAGCAGTACTTC. It specifies CSAGTVYEQYF.

This rearrangement joins TRBV6-5 to TRBJ1-1, with a weak D call TRBD1 (5 bases). This CDR3 has 13 residues. Germline CDR1 and CDR2: MNHEY and SVGAGI. Trimming cost V 3 bases and J 8 bases, with 13 bases left between them. The chain's CDR3 is CASSYEDTSEAFF. CDR3 bases: TGTGCCAGCAGTTATGAGGACACCTCCGAAGCTTTCTTT.

V and J are TRBV6-2 or TRBV6-3 and TRBJ2-3; no firm D call. Deletions cut 10 bases from V and 6 bases from J, with 14 bases between. Germline assignment: CDR1 MNHEY and CDR2 SVGEGT. The length of the CDR3 is 12 residues. The CDR3 reads CATAPGLDTQYF. DNA of the CDR3: TGTGCCACCGCCCCAGGTCTGGATACGCAGTATTTT.

This clonotype was observed once. V usage is TRBV12-3 or TRBV12-4 and J usage is TRBJ1-2; tentative D call: TRBD1 (6 bases). Trimming left V 6 bases short and J 4 bases short, with 27 bases between. The CDR3 extends over 18 amino acids. As DNA, the CDR3 is TGTGCCAGCAGCCACCCGCGGGGTCTGACAGGTCCTAGCTATGGCTACACCTTC. This encodes CASSHPRGLTGPSYGYTF.

This clonotype was detected only a few times. The V and J genes are TRBV9 and TRBJ1-6; TRBD1 is a possible D gene (6 bases). The germline V and J ends were trimmed by 2 bases and 13 bases, with 13 bases remaining between them. This CDR3 spans 13 amino acids. The germline CDR1 and CDR2 sequences are SGDLS and YYNGEE. The CDR3 reads CASSVTGSDPLHF. CDR3 DNA sequence: TGTGCCAGCAGCGTTACAGGGTCGGATCCCCTCCACTTT.

This clonotype occurred many times. The chain carries TRBV27 and TRBJ1-2; D is uncertain. V was clipped by 7 bases and J by 2 bases, with 14 bases between them. The CDR3 contains 14 residues. Germline V gene sequence: CDR1 MNHEY, CDR2 SMNVEV (reference sequence). CDR3 in amino acids: CASIAPPLNYGYTF. The CDR3, as DNA: TGTGCCAGCATAGCCCCACCTTTAAACTATGGCTACACCTTC.

This clonotype was detected a few times. The genes are TRBV7-9 and TRBJ2-5; 8 bases line up with TRBD2. Germline lookup yields CDR1 SEHNR and CDR2 FQNEAQ (reference sequence). J lost 4 bases, V lost 4 bases, and 8 bases had no gene match. This CDR3 has 15 amino acids. The DNA for the CDR3 is TGTGCCAGCAGCTCTGATCCGGGGGGGTCAGAGACCCAGTACTTC. Encoded protein: CASSSDPGGSETQYF.

This chain uses TRBV7-8 with TRBJ1-5; D uncertain. Germline V gene data show CDR1 as SGHVS and CDR2 as FQNEAQ. The CDR3 has 16 residues. Trimming left V 0 bases short and J 4 bases short, with 13 bases between. The CDR3 region is CASSLAPPVGNQPQHF. The CDR3 DNA reads as TGTGCCAGCAGCTTAGCGCCCCCCGTAGGTAATCAGCCCCAGCATTTT. Full variable domain (missing parts from reference TRBV7-8 and TRBJ1-5): GAGVSQSPRYKVAKRGQDVALRCDPISGHVSLFWYQQALGQGPEFLTYFQNEAQLDKSGLPSDRFFAERPEGSVSTLKIQRTQQEDSAVYLCASSLAPPVGNQPQHFGDGTRLSIL.

V gene TRBV6-2 or TRBV6-3 combines with J gene TRBJ2-5, with 9 positions matching TRBD1. Per germline, CDR1 MNHEY and CDR2 SVGEGT. CDR3 size: 15 residues. V dropped 5 bases and J dropped 11; count of bases not matched to a gene: 15. Here the CDR3 DNA reads TGTGCCAGCAGTCCGGGACAGGGAGGCAACAATGAGCAGTACTTC. Amino acids: CASSPGQGGNNEQYF.

The rearrangement joins TRBV12-3 or TRBV12-4 to TRBJ2-1; TRBD1 matches at 7 bases. The V gene end was trimmed by 6 bases and the J gene end by 3 bases; junction bases not matched to a gene: 5. The CDR3 runs to 14 residues. CDR3 in amino acids: CASSRDSNYNEQFF. Written as DNA, the CDR3 is TGTGCCAGCAGCCGGGACAGTAACTACAATGAGCAGTTCTTC.

The chain couples TRBV10-3 to TRBJ2-3, with 7 bases identical to TRBD1. CDR3 size: 15 residues. Germline V gene sequence: CDR1 ENHRY, CDR2 SYGVKD. With 9 bases clipped from V and 0 bases from J, the junction kept 9 bases outside the gene matches. CDR3 in DNA: TGTGCCATGCGACAGGGACCTACTAGCACAGATACGCAGTATTTT. Translation gives CAMRQGPTSTDTQYF.

This clonotype was seen ten or more times. The chain has TRBV12-3 or TRBV12-4 and TRBJ1-5, with D unclear. CDR3 length equals 12 residues. The germline V and J ends were trimmed by 3 bases and 3 bases, with 3 bases remaining between them. The CDR3 spells CASSFDNQPQHF. In DNA, the CDR3 is TGTGCCAGCAGTTTTGACAATCAGCCCCAGCATTTT.

This clonotype was observed many times. The chain has TRBV25-1 and TRBJ2-3; D is unresolved. Looked up from germline, CDR1 is MGHDK and CDR2 is SYGVNS. V was shortened by 4 bases and J by 5 bases, with 4 bases between the two germline ends. The CDR3 is 11 residues long. The CDR3 region is CASSVVDTQYF. Here the CDR3 DNA reads TGTGCCAGCAGTGTTGTAGATACGCAGTATTTT.

In regard to this clonotype: An end of the junction does not agree with germline; a read error may underlie this. The CDR3 DNA follows: TGCGCCAGCAGCCCACTGGGACGGATAAATGAAAAACTGTTTTTT. This translates into CASSPLGRINEKLFF. This chain uses TRBV7-2 with TRBJ1-4; the D gene is possibly TRBD1 (5 bases). There are 15 residues in the CDR3. Germline values: CDR1 SGHTA, CDR2 FQGNSA.

V usage is TRBV29-1 and J usage is TRBJ2-5; no reliable D call. This CDR3 contains 13 residues. V lost 6 bases and J 11 bases, leaving 22 bases between the germline ends. From germline, CDR1 is SQVTM and CDR2 ANQGSEA. This CDR3 reads CSVSGLLFNEQYF. CDR3 nucleotide sequence: TGCAGCGTATCCGGCCTCCTATTCAATGAGCAGTACTTC.

To note about this clonotype: A much larger clone differs by one base, so this may be a read error. The chain combines TRBV10-3 with TRBJ2-5; 8 nucleotides line up with TRBD1. V was pared by 3 bases and J by 11 bases, with 11 bases of the junction left unmatched. The CDR3 has 14 residues. Germline V gives CDR1 ENHRY, CDR2 SYGVKD. CDR3 sequence (DNA): TGTGCCATCAGTGACCTCGGACAGGGAAATGAGCAGTACTTC. Translation gives CAISDLGQGNEQYF.